The sequence of this T cell receptor (beta chain) was determined in a study of sequential checkpoint blockade in melanoma. Turning to the study itself: More than 20 patients had tumor biopsies before treatment and at week 13.

With V trimmed by 4 bases and J by 2 bases, 16 bases remained unmatched. This CDR3 is built from 18 residues. Germline V gene lookup returns CDR1 SGHRS and CDR2 YFSETQ. This table comes from immunoSEQ multiplex PCR, and its TCRdb copy is limited to in-frame clones, with some not included. This table holds approximately 37,000 clones, roughly 32% found once. As for treatment: randomized to nivolumab then ipilimumab (arm A) or the reverse (arm B). On this clone: What it binds is unknown.

Study-level findings and limits: Mutational load did not correlate with tumor T-cell fraction or clonality. Clinical benefit was about 30 times likelier when tumor T-cell fraction and clonality increased.

The chain recombines TRBV5-1 with TRBJ1-1, with 8 bases identical to TRBD1. The material sequenced was tumor tissue (inferred from file names), taken from a patient given nivolumab and ipilimumab in sequence. This clonotype originated in a human donor with melanoma. The CDR3 DNA sequence: TGCGCCAGCAGCGGGACCGGGACAGGAGGAGGGTTTAACACTGAAGCTTTCTTT. Protein: CASSGTGTGGGFNTEAFF.